The clone carrying this T cell receptor beta chain has only one observation. These data belong to a study of cytomegalovirus exposure and HLA in healthy donors. After removal of 1 base from V and 4 bases from J, the junction contained 11 bases not matched to a gene. The CDR3 is 19 amino acids. The germline CDR1 and CDR2 sequences are LGHNT and FRNRAP. The PCR used 60 Vbeta and 13 Jbeta primers. This table comes from immunoSEQ multiplex PCR, and its TCRdb copy is limited to in-frame clones, with some not included. The sample holds some 140,000 clones, about 76% seen once. The sequence was obtained from a man younger than 40 in good health and CMV-seropositive. J is TRBJ2-5 and V is TRBV12-5; 14 bases align to TRBD2. Input material: PBMCs. CDR3 in amino acids: CASGLAPGLAGAVGETQYF. CDR3 in DNA: TGTGCTAGTGGTTTGGCCCCGGGACTAGCGGGGGCTGTGGGAGAGACCCAGTACTTC. Variable domain in full (rest from reference TRBV12-5 and TRBJ2-5): DARVTQTPRHKVTEMGQEVTMRCQPILGHNTVFWYRQTMMQGLELLAYFRNRAPLDDSGMPKDRFSAEMPDATLATLKIQPSEPRDSAVYFCASGLAPGLAGAVGETQYFGPGTRLLVL.